This TCR beta chain was observed in a study of T cell repertoires in cytomegalovirus infection. TCRdb processed the reads anew with MiXCR; each CDR3 protein has one entry. The sample shows about 6,100 distinct CDR3 sequences, around 59% of them seen only once. This clonotype has only a few counts. Its antigen is not identified. This sequence may be a read error, since a much larger clone differs from it by one base. V was shortened by 6 bases and J by 15 bases, with 24 bases between the two germline ends. The CDR3 contains 14 residues. The germline gives CDR1 MNHNY, CDR2 SVGAGI (reference sequence). This sequence was found in a human donor in good health (CMV status not recorded). Some clones in this sample may be carry-over from other donors' samples. The rearrangement joins TRBV6-6 to TRBJ1-5, with D possibly matching TRBD1 (6 bases). Sequencing input: PBMCs, sequenced either directly or after in vitro stimulation (not recorded which). In DNA form, the CDR3 reads TGTGCCAGCAGAATTGGACAGAAGAATCAGCCCAGGCATTTT. Its protein product is CASRIGQKNQPRHF.